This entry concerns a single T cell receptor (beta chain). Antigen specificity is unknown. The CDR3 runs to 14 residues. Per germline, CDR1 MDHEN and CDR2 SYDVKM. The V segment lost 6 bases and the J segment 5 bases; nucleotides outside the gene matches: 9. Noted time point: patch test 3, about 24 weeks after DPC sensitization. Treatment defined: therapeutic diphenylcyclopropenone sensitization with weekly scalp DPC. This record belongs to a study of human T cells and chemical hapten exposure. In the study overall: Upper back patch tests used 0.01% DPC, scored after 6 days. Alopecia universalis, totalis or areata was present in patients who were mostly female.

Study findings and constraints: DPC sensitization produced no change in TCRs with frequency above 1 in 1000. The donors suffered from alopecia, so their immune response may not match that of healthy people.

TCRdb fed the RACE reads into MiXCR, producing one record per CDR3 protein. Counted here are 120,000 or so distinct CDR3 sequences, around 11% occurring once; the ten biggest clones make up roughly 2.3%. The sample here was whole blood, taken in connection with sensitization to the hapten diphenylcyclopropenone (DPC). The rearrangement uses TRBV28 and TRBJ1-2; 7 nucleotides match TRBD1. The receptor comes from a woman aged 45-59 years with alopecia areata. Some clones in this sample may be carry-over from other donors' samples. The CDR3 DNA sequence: TGTGCCAGCAGGATGGGACAGCGAACTTATGGCTACACCTTC. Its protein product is CASRMGQRTYGYTF.